These 8 T cell receptor beta chains came from one sample sequenced in a study of blood T cell repertoires in COVID-19. Profiled with immunoSEQ multiplex PCR; TCRdb holds only in-frame clones, not every one. The sample shows about 300,000 clones, about 83% of them seen only once. Input material: peripheral blood. The receptors come from a woman between 50 and 59 years old with acute or convalescent COVID-19.

The rearrangement links TRBV12-2 to TRBJ2-7; the table's TRBD2 call for D was not verified on the DNA. TRBV12-2 is designated a pseudogene. CDR3 length: 16 amino acids. In DNA, the CDR3 is TGTGCAAGTCGCTTAGAAATAGCGGGGGGGCCGGACGAGCAGTACGTC. Its translation: CASRLEIAGGPDEQYV.

The rearrangement links TRBV7-2 to TRBJ1-1; D might be TRBD1 (6 bases). The V end was cut by 6 bases, the J end by 4 bases, with 15 bases between. This CDR3 has 14 residues. Germline CDR1 SGHTA, CDR2 FQGNSA. The DNA for the CDR3 is TGTGCCAGCAGTCCACAGGGATTCGGCACTGAAGCTTTCTTT. This gives the protein CASSPQGFGTEAFF.

The V call is TRBV2, the J call TRBJ2-5, with TRBD1 matching over 9 bases. Germline V CDR1 and CDR2: SNHLY, FYNNEI. This CDR3 region has 11 residues. The trim removed 10 bases at V and 4 bases at J, leaving 1 base unmatched. Here the CDR3 DNA reads TGTGCCAAGGACAGGGGAGAGACCCAGTACTTC. Translating it yields CAKDRGETQYF.

The table lists this clone with a few counts. The sample holds other DNA sequences that translate to the same CDR3. This chain uses TRBV2 with TRBJ1-2; D is undetermined. The CDR3 length is 12 residues. Looked up from germline, CDR1 is SNHLY and CDR2 is FYNNEI. Trimming cost V 2 bases and J 4 bases, with 5 bases left between them. The CDR3 sequence is CASSESSYGYTF. CDR3 sequence (DNA): TGTGCCAGCAGTGAATCATCCTATGGCTACACCTTC.

The chain links TRBV10-3 to TRBJ2-2; 8 positions agree with TRBD1. The CDR3 sequence is 14 residues long. J was trimmed by 7 bases and V by 5 bases; bases with no gene match: 6. Germline CDR1 and CDR2: ENHRY and SYGVKD. The CDR3 loop reads CAISSGQVVGELFF. The CDR3 nucleotides read TGTGCCATCAGTTCGGGACAGGTCGTCGGGGAGCTGTTTTTT.

The rearrangement links TRBV7-3 to TRBJ2-3; 9 nucleotides line up with TRBD2. The V and J ends lost 2 bases and 1 base, in that order; junction bases with no gene match: 7. The CDR3 totals 17 residues. Germline assignment: CDR1 SGHTA and CDR2 FQGTGA. CDR3 in DNA: TGTGCCAGCAGCTTAGGGCGGGAGGGCCTCGGCACAGATACGCAGTATTTT. Translating gives CASSLGREGLGTDTQYF.

A word on this clone: Other DNA sequences of this sample code for an identical CDR3. The chain employs TRBV3-1 (or the pseudogene TRBV3-2) and TRBJ2-7; the D gene is possibly TRBD2 (7 bases). V was trimmed by 0 bases and J by 6 bases, leaving 24 bases between them. There are 18 residues in the CDR3. CDR1 and CDR2 from the germline V gene are LGHDT and YNNKEL (reference sequence). CDR3 nucleotide sequence: TGTGCCAGCAGCCAAGATCTTGGGGGGGCCCGTCCGGGGGGCGAGCAGTACTTC. Its protein product is CASSQDLGGARPGGEQYF.

The rearrangement links TRBV3-1 (or the pseudogene TRBV3-2) to TRBJ2-1; tentatively, D is TRBD1 (6 bases). Germline V CDR1 and CDR2: LGHDT, YNNKEL (reference sequence). CDR3 length equals 13 residues. Between the trimmed V and J ends, which lost 8 bases and 8 bases, there was a span of 16 bases. The CDR3 loop reads CASDTGLQDEQFF. The CDR3, as DNA: TGTGCCAGCGACACAGGGCTACAGGATGAGCAGTTCTTC.